What follows describes a single TCR beta chain. The data were taken from a study of T cell changes during pregnancy in multiple sclerosis. The table came from immunoSEQ multiplex PCR; TCRdb's copy has only in-frame clones and leaves some out. The table includes tens of thousands of clones, 88% detected once. Sequencing was performed on CD4+ T cells from peripheral blood mononuclear cells, taken in the second trimester of pregnancy. The source is a female donor with multiple sclerosis, enrolled in a pregnancy study.

The CDR3 DNA reads as TGTGCCAGCATCAAACAGGGGGCGGGTACTGAAGCTTTCTTT. As protein: CASIKQGAGTEAFF. The V and J genes are TRBV27 and TRBJ1-1; 9 nucleotides align to TRBD1. CDR3 length: 14 residues. V shed 7 bases, J shed 5 bases, and the junction held 8 bases outside the gene matches. The germline V gene encodes CDR1 MNHEY and CDR2 SMNVEV (reference sequence).